One and the same sample provided the 26 T cell receptor beta chains below, sequenced in a study of blood T cell repertoires in COVID-19. Some clones are missing from TCRdb's copy, which holds only in-frame ones; the method was immunoSEQ multiplex PCR. The profile shows over 200,000 clones, about 90% of them singletons. Material: peripheral blood. These receptors originate from a young adult with COVID-19, enrolled during active disease.

This chain links TRBV29-1 with TRBJ2-7; 9 bases map to TRBD1. The CDR3 length is 14 residues. The trim removed 4 bases at V and 4 bases at J, leaving 8 bases unmatched. Per the germline V gene, CDR1 is SQVTM and CDR2 is ANQGSEA. The chain's CDR3 is CSVVPSGQGYEQYF. The DNA for the CDR3 is TGCAGCGTTGTTCCGTCGGGACAGGGTTACGAGCAGTACTTC.

This chain joins TRBV4-2 and TRBJ2-1; tentatively, D is TRBD2 (5 bases). The CDR3 has 14 amino acids. Trimming removed 1 base from V and 11 bases from J, with 15 bases in between. Germline V gene lookup returns CDR1 LGHNA and CDR2 YNFKEQ. Here the CDR3 DNA reads TGTGCCAGCAGCCAAGCTGAGACTATTGTTAAGCAGTTCTTC. Translation: CASSQAETIVKQFF.

V gene TRBV5-8 combines with J gene TRBJ2-7, with D possibly TRBD1 on 5 matching bases. The germline V gene has CDR1 SGHTS and CDR2 YDEGEE. The CDR3 runs 13 residues. The V and J ends lost 1 base and 3 bases respectively, with 8 bases between them. The CDR3 spells CASSLSRVYEQYF. The CDR3 bases are TGTGCCAGCAGCTTGAGCAGGGTCTACGAGCAGTACTTC.

J is TRBJ1-2 and V is TRBV7-9; possibly TRBD1 for D (6 bases). CDR3 size: 14 residues. Germline V CDR1 and CDR2: SEHNR, FQNEAQ (reference sequence). Trimming removed 1 base from V and 5 bases from J, with 11 bases in between. DNA of the CDR3: TGTGCCAGCAGCTTAGAGGCCCAGGGGTATGGCTACACCTTC. Protein sequence: CASSLEAQGYGYTF.

The rearrangement joins TRBV19 to TRBJ1-1; 7 nucleotides line up with TRBD1. V lost 6 bases to trimming and J lost 6 bases; unmatched junction nucleotides: 4. Germline CDR1 is LNHDA and CDR2 is SQIVND (reference sequence). The CDR3 extends over 12 amino acids. The DNA of the CDR3 is TGTGCCAGTAGACAGGGGTGGTCTGAAGCTTTCTTT. It encodes CASRQGWSEAFF.

The sample holds a few counts of this clone. The rearrangement uses TRBV6-1 and TRBJ1-4; tentatively, D is TRBD1 (5 bases). Germline V lookup: CDR1 MNHNS, CDR2 SASEGT. The CDR3 extends over 18 amino acids. The ends were cut back, 3 bases at V and 7 bases at J, with 24 bases in the middle. The CDR3 loop reads CASSDYSLREENSEKLFF. The CDR3 DNA follows: TGTGCCAGCAGTGATTACTCCCTCAGGGAGGAGAACAGTGAAAAACTGTTTTTT.

J is TRBJ2-3 and V is TRBV28; 15 bases are a match to TRBD2. The CDR3 is 16 amino acids. The V gene end was trimmed by 6 bases and the J gene end by 6 bases; junction bases not matched to a gene: 7. Germline V lookup: CDR1 MDHEN, CDR2 SYDVKM. The CDR3 is CASSVGLAGGPDTQYF. The CDR3 bases are TGTGCCAGCAGCGTAGGACTAGCGGGAGGGCCGGATACGCAGTATTTT.

The V and J genes are TRBV7-2 and TRBJ1-3, with D perhaps TRBD1 (6 bases). The CDR3 covers 16 residues. In germline, CDR1 is SGHTA, CDR2 FQGNSA. V lost 2 bases and J 4 bases, leaving 15 bases between the germline ends. CDR3 residues: CASSLFSWGLGNTIYF. The CDR3 coding sequence is TGTGCCAGCAGCTTATTCAGCTGGGGGCTAGGAAACACCATATATTTT.

J is TRBJ1-5 and V is TRBV2; 7 nucleotides align to TRBD1. This CDR3 comprises 15 residues. Trimming at V came to 6 bases and at J to 6 bases, leaving 11 bases not matched to a gene. Germline CDR1 reads SNHLY; CDR2 reads FYNNEI. The CDR3 is CASRLTDRRAQPQHF. For the CDR3, the DNA is TGTGCCAGCAGACTGACGGACAGGAGGGCTCAGCCCCAGCATTTT.

This chain uses TRBV24-1 with TRBJ2-5; 7 bases line up with TRBD2. Germline-derived CDR1 and CDR2 are KGHDR and SFDVKD. The length of the CDR3 is 14 residues. After removal of 4 bases from V and 2 bases from J, the junction contained 3 bases not matched to a gene. The CDR3: CATSEPGGQETQYF. CDR3 nucleotide sequence: TGTGCCACCAGTGAACCGGGAGGACAAGAGACCCAGTACTTC.

The CDR3 nucleotides read TGTGCCAGTAGTAAGAACAGGGAAGGGTCCTACGAGCAGTACTTC. It is translated as CASSKNREGSYEQYF. The V call is TRBV19, the J call TRBJ2-7; possibly TRBD1 for D (6 bases). Germline assignment: CDR1 LNHDA and CDR2 SQIVND (reference sequence). The germline V and J ends were trimmed by 4 bases and 1 base, with 14 bases remaining between them. The CDR3 totals 15 residues.

This sequence joins TRBV25-1 and TRBJ1-2, with TRBD1 identical over 9 bases. J lost 8 bases, V lost 3 bases, and 13 bases had no gene match. Germline V lookup: CDR1 MGHDK, CDR2 SYGVNS. This CDR3 spans 16 amino acids. CDR3 nucleotides: TGTGCCAGCAGTGACCGTCGGTGGGACAGGGAGTTAGGCTACACCTTC. As protein: CASSDRRWDRELGYTF.

V usage is TRBV15 and J usage is TRBJ1-3, with D possibly matching TRBD1 (6 bases). The CDR3 runs to 17 residues. Trimming removed 4 bases from V and 1 base from J, with 17 bases in between. CDR1 LNHNV and CDR2 YYDKDF come from the germline V gene (reference sequence). The CDR3 nucleotides are TGTGCCACCAGCACCGGCTACCCACAGGGATCTGGAAACACCATATATTTT. The encoded protein is CATSTGYPQGSGNTIYF. The full variable domain, completed using reference TRBV15 and TRBJ1-3, is DAMVIQNPRYQVTQFGKPVTLSCSQTLNHNVMYWYQQKSSQAPKLLFHYYDKDFNNEADTPDNFQSRRPNTSFCFLDIRSPGLGDTAMYLCATSTGYPQGSGNTIYFGEGSWLTVV.

The chain couples TRBV5-4 to TRBJ1-2; D not certain. CDR3 size: 14 residues. CDR1 is SGHNT and CDR2 is YYREEE in the germline V gene (reference sequence). Trimming removed 2 bases from V and 9 bases from J, with 17 bases in between. CDR3 nucleotides: TGTGCCAGCAGCTTAGGACTGGGTATGGATAGCTACACCTTC. This codes for CASSLGLGMDSYTF. Complete variable domain (other parts from reference TRBV5-4 and TRBJ1-2): ETGVTQSPTHLIKTRGQQVTLRCSSQSGHNTVSWYQQALGQGPQFIFQYYREEENGRGNFPPRFSGLQFPNYSSELNVNALELDDSALYLCASSLGLGMDSYTFGSGTRLTVV.

The CDR3 region has the DNA TGTGCCAGTAGTATTGTTAGCGGTAGGAATGAGCAGTTCTTC. Its protein is CASSIVSGRNEQFF. This chain joins TRBV19 and TRBJ2-1, with a weak D call TRBD2 (6 bases). Germline loops: CDR1 LNHDA, CDR2 SQIVND (reference sequence). The CDR3 length is 14 residues. Trimming shortened V by 3 bases and J by 7 bases, and 13 bases separated the two germline ends.

The V and J genes are TRBV7-6 and TRBJ2-3; 9 positions match TRBD2. The CDR3 extends over 16 amino acids. Germline V gives CDR1 SGHVS, CDR2 FNYEAQ. Trimming cost V 5 bases and J 2 bases; bases outside gene matches: 8. As DNA, the CDR3 is TGTGCCAGCAGCACCGGACTAGCGCCACTCACAGATACGCAGTATTTT. This encodes CASSTGLAPLTDTQYF.

This chain links TRBV5-1 with TRBJ2-3; 7 nucleotides match TRBD1. The V and J ends lost 6 bases and 2 bases, in that order; junction bases with no gene match: 6. This CDR3 comprises 14 residues. CDR1 is SGHRS and CDR2 is YFSETQ in the germline V gene. The chain's CDR3 is CASTPGQATDTQYF. The CDR3 region has the DNA TGCGCCAGCACCCCCGGACAGGCCACAGATACGCAGTATTTT.

On this clone itself: A junction boundary mismatches the germline segment, possibly from a read error. The rearrangement links TRBV2 to TRBJ2-5; D remains ambiguous. The CDR3 covers 13 residues. Germline-derived CDR1 and CDR2 are SNHLY and FYNNEI. The CDR3 bases are TGTGCCAGCAGAGAAGACAACCAAGAGACCCAGTACTTC. This codes for CASREDNQETQYF. Together with reference TRBV2 and TRBJ2-5, the CDR3 gives the full variable domain: EPEVTQTPSHQVTQMGQEVILRCVPISNHLYFYWYRQILGQKVEFLVSFYNNEISEKSEIFDDQFSVERPDGSNFTLKIRSTKLEDSAMYFCASREDNQETQYFGPGTRLLVL.

V usage is TRBV4-1 and J usage is TRBJ2-7; 10 nucleotides agree with TRBD2. Germline lookup yields CDR1 MGHRA and CDR2 YSYEKL. J lost 6 bases, V lost 1 base, and 12 bases had no gene match. The CDR3 is 17 amino acids. The CDR3 spells CASSQGGLAVKGSEQYF. The CDR3 bases are TGCGCCAGCAGCCAAGGCGGACTAGCGGTTAAGGGTTCCGAGCAGTACTTC.

The V gene is TRBV29-1, the J gene TRBJ1-2, with a weak D call TRBD1 (6 bases). V shed 4 bases and J shed 6 bases, with 18 bases lying between them. Germline V CDR1 and CDR2: SQVTM, ANQGSEA. The CDR3 has 14 residues. The CDR3, as DNA: TGCAGCGTTGTAGGGGACACTGGAAGAAATGGCTACACCTTC. As protein: CSVVGDTGRNGYTF.

V usage is TRBV6-5 and J usage is TRBJ1-2; 7 bases are a match to TRBD1. The CDR3 covers 14 residues. Germline loops: CDR1 MNHEY, CDR2 SVGAGI. Germline trimming cut 8 bases from V and 7 bases from J; bases unmatched to any gene: 13. CDR3 DNA: TGTGCCAGCGACACGGGACAGCTCTACGGTGGCTACACCTTC. This gives the protein CASDTGQLYGGYTF.

The chain employs TRBV6-5 and TRBJ2-1; D may be TRBD1 (6 bases). CDR1 MNHEY and CDR2 SVGAGI come from the germline V gene. CDR3 size: 14 residues. The V and J ends lost 7 bases and 6 bases respectively, with 16 bases between them. The CDR3 DNA follows: TGTGCCAGCACCATCGGGACAAGCGGCAATGAGCAGTTCTTC. Residues: CASTIGTSGNEQFF.

The V call is TRBV28, the J call TRBJ2-7; D is unresolved. V shed 2 bases and J shed 7 bases, with 9 bases lying between them. The germline CDR1 and CDR2 sequences are MDHEN and SYDVKM. This CDR3 is 12 amino acids long. The CDR3 protein is CASSLPGWEQYF. The CDR3 bases are TGTGCCAGCAGTTTACCCGGTTGGGAGCAGTACTTC.

The gene calls are TRBV27 and TRBJ2-7, with 7 nucleotides matching TRBD2. Trimming at V came to 8 bases and at J to 2 bases, leaving 9 bases not matched to a gene. CDR1 and CDR2 (germline): MNHEY, SMNVEV (reference sequence). CDR3 length: 14 residues. DNA of the CDR3: TGTGCCAGCTCATCTAGCGGACCCACCTACGAGCAGTACTTC. Its translation: CASSSSGPTYEQYF.

V is TRBV2 and J is TRBJ2-7; TRBD1 matches at 11 bases. CDR1 is SNHLY and CDR2 is FYNNEI in the germline V gene. The CDR3 length is 13 residues. The J segment lost 7 bases and the V segment lost 5 bases, leaving 4 bases of the junction unmatched. The CDR3 bases are TGTGCCAGCAGTCCCGGGACAGGGGGGGAGCAGTACTTC. Its translation: CASSPGTGGEQYF.

The V and J genes are TRBV4-2 and TRBJ2-1, with D possibly matching TRBD2 (6 bases). CDR3 size: 16 residues. The germline V gene has CDR1 LGHNA and CDR2 YNFKEQ. Trimming removed 0 bases from V and 8 bases from J, with 17 bases in between. CDR3 loop: CASSQDRDFPSDEQFF. As DNA, the CDR3 is TGTGCCAGCAGCCAAGATCGGGACTTCCCGTCAGATGAGCAGTTCTTC.